Reported below is one TCR beta chain. The sample is drawn from a study of blood T cell repertoires in COVID-19. Looked up from germline, CDR1 is MNHEY and CDR2 is SMNVEV (reference sequence). This CDR3 spans 14 amino acids. Unmatched junction bases numbered 4, after V lost 5 bases and J lost 5 bases. The repertoire was sequenced with immunoSEQ multiplex PCR; TCRdb's copy has only in-frame clones and lacks some. Of roughly 140,000 clones listed, roughly 81% were seen once; the top ten hold roughly 8.8%. The J gene is TRBJ1-2, the V gene TRBV27; 11 nucleotides align to TRBD1. The sequence was obtained from a human donor with acute or convalescent COVID-19. The donor label of this sample is uncertain. The sample consisted of peripheral blood. CDR3 loop: CASSPGQGAYGYTF. The CDR3, as DNA: TGTGCCAGCAGTCCCGGACAGGGGGCTTATGGCTACACCTTC.